These 25 T cell receptor beta chains came from one sample sequenced in a study of cytomegalovirus exposure and HLA in healthy donors. PCR primers comprised 60 Vbeta and 13 Jbeta primers. Using immunoSEQ multiplex PCR, the repertoire was profiled, and TCRdb retains in-frame clones only, with some absent. This sample carries about 93,000 clones, approximately 81% of them seen once, and the ten largest clones take 2.5% to 4%. The sample comprised PBMCs. Receptors originate from a middle-aged woman in good health and CMV-seronegative.

The rearrangement links TRBV5-1 to TRBJ1-2; no reliable D call. This CDR3 has 16 residues. Germline V lookup: CDR1 SGHRS, CDR2 YFSETQ. V lost 0 bases to trimming and J lost 6 bases, with 18 bases between them. The chain's CDR3 is CASSLGHQTIGNGYTF. The CDR3 DNA reads as TGCGCCAGCAGCTTGGGCCACCAAACCATTGGCAATGGCTACACCTTC.

This clone was counted between two and nine times. The chain combines TRBV6-5 with TRBJ2-7; possibly TRBD1 for D (7 bases). Deletions cut 6 bases from V and 6 bases from J, with 12 bases between. The germline CDR1 and CDR2 sequences are MNHEY and SVGAGI. The CDR3 sequence is 12 residues long. CDR3 in amino acids: CASSHRGGEQYF. In DNA form, the CDR3 reads TGTGCCAGCAGCCACAGGGGAGGCGAGCAGTACTTC.

The chain recombines TRBV18 with TRBJ2-3; 10 positions agree with TRBD2. The J segment lost 2 bases and the V segment lost 3 bases, leaving 5 bases of the junction unmatched. The CDR3 is 16 residues long. Germline loops: CDR1 KGHSH, CDR2 LQKENI. The DNA of the CDR3 is TGTGCCAGCTCACCTGTAGCGGGAGGCTTCACAGATACGCAGTATTTT. Encoded protein: CASSPVAGGFTDTQYF.

The V gene is TRBV28, the J gene TRBJ2-4; D possibly corresponds to TRBD1 (7 bases). Germline CDR1 and CDR2: MDHEN and SYDVKM. The CDR3 is 13 amino acids. The V and J ends lost 6 bases and 9 bases respectively, with 15 bases between them. In DNA, the CDR3 is TGTGCCAGCAGAGGAGGGGGCAGGGGCATTCAGTACTTC. Residues: CASRGGGRGIQYF. Full variable domain (rest looked up from reference TRBV28 and TRBJ2-4): DVKVTQSSRYLVKRTGEKVFLECVQDMDHENMFWYRQDPGLGLRLIYFSYDVKMKEKGDIPEGYSVSREKKERFSLILESASTNQTSMYLCASRGGGRGIQYFGAGTRLSVL.

The chain uses TRBV28 and TRBJ2-3; D is unclear. Germline CDR1 reads MDHEN; CDR2 reads SYDVKM. The V gene lost 2 bases and the J gene lost 6 bases, with 12 bases spanning the gap. The CDR3 is made up of 14 amino acids. CDR3 nucleotides: TGTGCCAGCAGTTTACCGCCCCCGGTGGATACGCAGTATTTT. The encoded protein is CASSLPPPVDTQYF.

The chain carries TRBV11-1 and TRBJ2-7; 10 bases are shared with TRBD2. Trimming cost V 0 bases and J 7 bases; bases outside gene matches: 3. CDR1 and CDR2 (germline): SGHAT, FQDESV (reference sequence). There are 14 residues in the CDR3. The CDR3 region has the DNA TGTGCCAGCAGCTTAGCAGGACTAGCGGCTGAGCAGTACTTC. This sequence encodes CASSLAGLAAEQYF. The variable domain in full, completed from reference TRBV11-1 and TRBJ2-7, reads EAEVAQSPRYKITEKSQAVAFWCDPISGHATLYWYRQILGQGPELLVQFQDESVVDDSQLPKDRFSAERLKGVDSTLKIQPAELGDSAMYLCASSLAGLAAEQYFGPGTRLTVT.

This chain uses TRBV9 with TRBJ2-7; 7 bases align to TRBD1. This CDR3 is 12 amino acids long. Germline CDR1 and CDR2: SGDLS and YYNGEE. The J segment lost 3 bases and the V segment lost 4 bases, leaving 1 base of the junction unmatched. CDR3: CASSPGGYEQYF. The CDR3 DNA sequence: TGTGCCAGCAGCCCAGGGGGCTACGAGCAGTACTTC. Complete variable domain (other parts from reference TRBV9 and TRBJ2-7): DSGVTQTPKHLITATGQRVTLRCSPRSGDLSVYWYQQSLDQGLQFLIQYYNGEERAKGNILERFSAQQFPDLHSELNLSSLELGDSALYFCASSPGGYEQYFGPGTRLTVT.

The chain joins TRBV5-1 to TRBJ1-4; D call uncertain. Looked up from germline, CDR1 is SGHRS and CDR2 is YFSETQ. Trimming left V 2 bases short and J 4 bases short, with 9 bases between. The CDR3 sequence is 14 residues long. CDR3 in amino acids: CASSFNSLNEKLFF. In DNA form, the CDR3 reads TGCGCCAGCAGCTTCAACAGTCTTAATGAAAAACTGTTTTTT.

V is TRBV6-5 and J is TRBJ2-3; 8 bases line up with TRBD2. CDR1 and CDR2 from the germline V gene are MNHEY and SVGAGI. CDR3 size: 15 residues. Trimming removed 2 bases from V and 4 bases from J; junction bases left unmatched: 5. CDR3 amino acids: CASSYGAGAPDTQYF. CDR3 in DNA: TGTGCCAGCAGTTACGGAGCGGGAGCGCCAGATACGCAGTATTTT.

CDR3 loop: CASSPAGGNTIYF. For the CDR3, the DNA is TGCGCCAGCAGCCCGGCGGGAGGAAACACCATATATTTT. The chain couples TRBV5-1 to TRBJ1-3; the D is unclear. CDR3 length equals 13 residues. V was cut by 4 bases and J by 4 bases, with 9 bases left in between. Germline V CDR1 and CDR2: SGHRS, YFSETQ.

This sequence joins TRBV2 and TRBJ1-1, with D maybe TRBD1 (5 bases). The ends were cut back, 6 bases at V and 2 bases at J, with 10 bases in the middle. The CDR3 covers 13 residues. Germline CDR1 is SNHLY and CDR2 is FYNNEI. This chain's CDR3 is CASRKDSNTEAFF. CDR3 bases: TGTGCCAGCAGGAAAGACAGTAACACTGAAGCTTTCTTT.

The V call is TRBV18, the J call TRBJ2-5; a possible D gene is TRBD2 (6 bases). In germline, CDR1 is KGHSH, CDR2 LQKENI. Trimming left V 2 bases short and J 2 bases short, with 15 bases between. The CDR3 is 16 amino acids. The CDR3 sequence is CASSPGLGLSQETQYF. In DNA form, the CDR3 reads TGTGCCAGCTCACCAGGCCTGGGACTCTCGCAAGAGACCCAGTACTTC.

The CDR3 sequence is CASSVVGPETQYF. CDR3 in DNA: TGTGCCAGCAGCGTAGTGGGGCCGGAGACCCAGTACTTC. The rearrangement joins TRBV9 to TRBJ2-5; D may be TRBD1 (5 bases). From germline, CDR1 is SGDLS and CDR2 YYNGEE. V gave up 0 bases and J gave up 5 bases, with 8 bases separating them. This CDR3 spans 13 amino acids.

V usage is TRBV2 and J usage is TRBJ2-7; a weak D match, TRBD2 (5 bases). The CDR3 extends over 15 amino acids. Germline CDR1 reads SNHLY; CDR2 reads FYNNEI. V was trimmed by 6 bases and J by 3 bases, leaving 18 bases between them. For the CDR3, the DNA is TGTGCCAGCAGGGACGGATCGACGGGAAGCTACGAGCAGTACGTC. This codes for CASRDGSTGSYEQYV.

The chain employs TRBV29-1 and TRBJ2-1; weak D call: TRBD1 (7 bases). This CDR3 spans 15 amino acids. Looked up from germline, CDR1 is SQVTM and CDR2 is ANQGSEA. Trimming left V 1 base short and J 10 bases short, with 20 bases between. CDR3 residues: CSVEGSSRRGLEQFF. The CDR3 region has the DNA TGCAGCGTTGAAGGAAGCAGTCGGAGGGGGCTAGAGCAGTTCTTC.

The rearrangement joins TRBV6-6 to TRBJ1-1, with D perhaps matching TRBD1 (6 bases). Germline V gene lookup returns CDR1 MNHNY and CDR2 SVGAGI (reference sequence). This CDR3 is built from 15 residues. V dropped 0 bases and J dropped 5 bases, with 13 bases sitting between them. The CDR3 DNA follows: TGTGCCAGCAGTTACTCTACAGGGTCCGGAACTGAAGCTTTCTTT. It encodes CASSYSTGSGTEAFF.

Turning to this clone: Other DNA sequences in this specimen translate into the identical CDR3. This chain connects TRBV19 to TRBJ1-2; D remains ambiguous. In germline, CDR1 is LNHDA, CDR2 SQIVND (reference sequence). This CDR3 has 12 residues. V dropped 2 bases and J dropped 4 bases, with 5 bases sitting between them. The CDR3 sequence: CASSISVYGYTF. CDR3 DNA: TGTGCCAGTAGTATATCAGTCTATGGCTACACCTTC.

The gene calls are TRBV5-1 and TRBJ2-1, with TRBD2 matching 11 bases. The J segment lost 3 bases and the V segment lost 5 bases, leaving 4 bases of the junction unmatched. This CDR3 spans 15 amino acids. Germline loops: CDR1 SGHRS, CDR2 YFSETQ. CDR3 loop: CASRGTSGNYNEQFF. The CDR3 DNA is TGCGCCAGCAGAGGGACTAGCGGAAACTACAATGAGCAGTTCTTC.

The chain has TRBV6-5 and TRBJ2-1; unclear D gene. V was cut by 0 bases and J by 9 bases, with 12 bases left in between. This CDR3 has 14 residues. Germline assignment: CDR1 MNHEY and CDR2 SVGAGI. CDR3 loop: CASSYSGLVPEQFF. The CDR3 nucleotides read TGTGCCAGCAGTTACTCAGGCCTAGTTCCTGAGCAGTTCTTC.

This clone was seen more than once but under ten times. This chain uses TRBV5-1 with TRBJ1-1; D is unresolved. CDR3 length: 14 residues. Germline CDR1 and CDR2: SGHRS and YFSETQ. V dropped 5 bases and J dropped 4 bases, with 15 bases sitting between them. The CDR3 coding sequence is TGCGCCAGCAGACCCATCGCGGCGGGCACTGAAGCTTTCTTT. Translated: CASRPIAAGTEAFF.

The J gene is TRBJ2-1, the V gene TRBV12-5, with 14 positions matching TRBD2. V lost 5 bases and J lost 6; bases outside the gene matches: 3. The CDR3 consists of 15 residues. CDR1 is LGHNT and CDR2 is FRNRAP in the germline V gene. This CDR3 is CASGPGTSGSNEQFF. The CDR3 DNA sequence: TGTGCTAGTGGTCCCGGGACTAGCGGGAGCAATGAGCAGTTCTTC.

The chain employs TRBV6-6 and TRBJ1-6, with D unresolved. This CDR3 has 11 residues. V lost 2 bases, J lost 10 bases, and 3 bases lay in between. Germline V lookup: CDR1 MNHNY, CDR2 SVGAGI (reference sequence). The CDR3, as DNA: TGTGCCAGCAGTTACGGCTCACCCCTCCACTTT. Amino acid sequence: CASSYGSPLHF.

The sample holds a few counts of this clone. The chain links TRBV19 to TRBJ1-2; D is undetermined. The CDR3 is 15 amino acids. Germline V CDR1 and CDR2: LNHDA, SQIVND (reference sequence). Trimming shortened V by 0 bases and J by 6 bases, and 14 bases separated the two germline ends. For the CDR3, the DNA is TGTGCCAGTAGTATAGAAGTAGTTCGGGATCATGGCTACACCTTC. Residues: CASSIEVVRDHGYTF.

The CDR3: CASSLRTGNTEAFF. The CDR3 DNA follows: TGTGCCAGCAGCCTTCGGACAGGGAACACTGAAGCTTTCTTT. The chain has TRBV7-3 and TRBJ1-1; TRBD1 matches at 7 bases. There are 14 residues in the CDR3. In germline, CDR1 is SGHTA, CDR2 FQGTGA. The V segment lost 5 bases and the J segment 1 base; nucleotides outside the gene matches: 4.

The chain links TRBV29-1 to TRBJ2-5, with 10 bases matching TRBD1. CDR1 is SQVTM and CDR2 is ANQGSEA in the germline V gene. The CDR3 is 15 residues long. Trimming took 6 bases from V and 1 from J; bases not matched to a gene: 8. The CDR3 protein is CSVKLGTGVQETQYF. The CDR3 DNA reads TGCAGCGTAAAGCTTGGGACAGGGGTCCAAGAGACCCAGTACTTC.